This TCR beta chain was identified during a study of shared clonotypes between healthy human individuals. Naive CD8 cells lacked CD45RO and underwent positive selection for CCR7, leaving out terminally differentiated effector memory CD45RA+ cells. Germline CDR1 is MNHEY and CDR2 is SMNVEV (reference sequence). CDR3 size: 15 residues. V dropped 0 bases and J dropped 5 bases, with 8 bases sitting between them. Assay: immunoSEQ multiplex PCR; the TCRdb copy retains only in-frame clones and omits some. The sample holds about 2 million clones, about 95% seen once. The TCR originated in a man between 18 and 35 years old in good health. The gene calls are TRBV27 and TRBJ1-6, with D hard to call. Source material: naive CD8+ T cells sorted from blood. The CDR3 sequence is CASSLSAVNNSPLHF. CDR3 coding DNA: TGTGCCAGCAGTTTATCGGCCGTGAATAATTCACCCCTCCACTTT.